This T cell receptor (beta chain) is from a study of blood T cell repertoires in COVID-19. The method was immunoSEQ multiplex PCR; TCRdb's version includes in-frame clones alone and lacks a portion of them. The sample includes 85,000 to 130,000 clones, about 89% seen only once; the top ten take around 5.5%. This CDR3 comprises 15 residues. V gave up 4 bases and J gave up 8 bases; unmatched junction bases: 12. Looked up from germline, CDR1 is SGHRS and CDR2 is YFSETQ. The rearrangement links TRBV5-1 to TRBJ2-1, with 7 bases lining up with TRBD1. The sequenced sample consisted of peripheral blood. This TCR derives from a human donor in a cohort sampled during active COVID-19. The CDR3: CASSTLRQGGHEQFF. In DNA form, the CDR3 reads TGCGCCAGCAGCACGCTGAGACAGGGTGGCCATGAGCAGTTCTTC.